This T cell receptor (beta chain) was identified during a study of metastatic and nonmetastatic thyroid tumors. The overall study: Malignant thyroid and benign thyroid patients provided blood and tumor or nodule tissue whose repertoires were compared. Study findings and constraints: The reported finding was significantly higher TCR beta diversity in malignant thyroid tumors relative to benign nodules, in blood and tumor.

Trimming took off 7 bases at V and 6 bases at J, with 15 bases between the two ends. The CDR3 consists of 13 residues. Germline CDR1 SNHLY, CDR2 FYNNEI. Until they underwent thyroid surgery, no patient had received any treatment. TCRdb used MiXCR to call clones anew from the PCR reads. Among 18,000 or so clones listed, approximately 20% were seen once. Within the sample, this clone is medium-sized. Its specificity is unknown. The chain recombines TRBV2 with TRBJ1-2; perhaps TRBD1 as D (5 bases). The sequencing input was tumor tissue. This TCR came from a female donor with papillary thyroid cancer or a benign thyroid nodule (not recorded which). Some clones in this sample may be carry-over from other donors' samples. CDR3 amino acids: CASMAGTSNGYTF. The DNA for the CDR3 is TGTGCCAGCATGGCTGGGACGTCGAATGGCTACACCTTC. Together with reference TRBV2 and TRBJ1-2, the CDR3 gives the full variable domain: EPEVTQTPSHQVTQMGQEVILRCVPISNHLYFYWYRQILGQKVEFLVSFYNNEISEKSEIFDDQFSVERPDGSNFTLKIRSTKLEDSAMYFCASMAGTSNGYTFGSGTRLTVV.